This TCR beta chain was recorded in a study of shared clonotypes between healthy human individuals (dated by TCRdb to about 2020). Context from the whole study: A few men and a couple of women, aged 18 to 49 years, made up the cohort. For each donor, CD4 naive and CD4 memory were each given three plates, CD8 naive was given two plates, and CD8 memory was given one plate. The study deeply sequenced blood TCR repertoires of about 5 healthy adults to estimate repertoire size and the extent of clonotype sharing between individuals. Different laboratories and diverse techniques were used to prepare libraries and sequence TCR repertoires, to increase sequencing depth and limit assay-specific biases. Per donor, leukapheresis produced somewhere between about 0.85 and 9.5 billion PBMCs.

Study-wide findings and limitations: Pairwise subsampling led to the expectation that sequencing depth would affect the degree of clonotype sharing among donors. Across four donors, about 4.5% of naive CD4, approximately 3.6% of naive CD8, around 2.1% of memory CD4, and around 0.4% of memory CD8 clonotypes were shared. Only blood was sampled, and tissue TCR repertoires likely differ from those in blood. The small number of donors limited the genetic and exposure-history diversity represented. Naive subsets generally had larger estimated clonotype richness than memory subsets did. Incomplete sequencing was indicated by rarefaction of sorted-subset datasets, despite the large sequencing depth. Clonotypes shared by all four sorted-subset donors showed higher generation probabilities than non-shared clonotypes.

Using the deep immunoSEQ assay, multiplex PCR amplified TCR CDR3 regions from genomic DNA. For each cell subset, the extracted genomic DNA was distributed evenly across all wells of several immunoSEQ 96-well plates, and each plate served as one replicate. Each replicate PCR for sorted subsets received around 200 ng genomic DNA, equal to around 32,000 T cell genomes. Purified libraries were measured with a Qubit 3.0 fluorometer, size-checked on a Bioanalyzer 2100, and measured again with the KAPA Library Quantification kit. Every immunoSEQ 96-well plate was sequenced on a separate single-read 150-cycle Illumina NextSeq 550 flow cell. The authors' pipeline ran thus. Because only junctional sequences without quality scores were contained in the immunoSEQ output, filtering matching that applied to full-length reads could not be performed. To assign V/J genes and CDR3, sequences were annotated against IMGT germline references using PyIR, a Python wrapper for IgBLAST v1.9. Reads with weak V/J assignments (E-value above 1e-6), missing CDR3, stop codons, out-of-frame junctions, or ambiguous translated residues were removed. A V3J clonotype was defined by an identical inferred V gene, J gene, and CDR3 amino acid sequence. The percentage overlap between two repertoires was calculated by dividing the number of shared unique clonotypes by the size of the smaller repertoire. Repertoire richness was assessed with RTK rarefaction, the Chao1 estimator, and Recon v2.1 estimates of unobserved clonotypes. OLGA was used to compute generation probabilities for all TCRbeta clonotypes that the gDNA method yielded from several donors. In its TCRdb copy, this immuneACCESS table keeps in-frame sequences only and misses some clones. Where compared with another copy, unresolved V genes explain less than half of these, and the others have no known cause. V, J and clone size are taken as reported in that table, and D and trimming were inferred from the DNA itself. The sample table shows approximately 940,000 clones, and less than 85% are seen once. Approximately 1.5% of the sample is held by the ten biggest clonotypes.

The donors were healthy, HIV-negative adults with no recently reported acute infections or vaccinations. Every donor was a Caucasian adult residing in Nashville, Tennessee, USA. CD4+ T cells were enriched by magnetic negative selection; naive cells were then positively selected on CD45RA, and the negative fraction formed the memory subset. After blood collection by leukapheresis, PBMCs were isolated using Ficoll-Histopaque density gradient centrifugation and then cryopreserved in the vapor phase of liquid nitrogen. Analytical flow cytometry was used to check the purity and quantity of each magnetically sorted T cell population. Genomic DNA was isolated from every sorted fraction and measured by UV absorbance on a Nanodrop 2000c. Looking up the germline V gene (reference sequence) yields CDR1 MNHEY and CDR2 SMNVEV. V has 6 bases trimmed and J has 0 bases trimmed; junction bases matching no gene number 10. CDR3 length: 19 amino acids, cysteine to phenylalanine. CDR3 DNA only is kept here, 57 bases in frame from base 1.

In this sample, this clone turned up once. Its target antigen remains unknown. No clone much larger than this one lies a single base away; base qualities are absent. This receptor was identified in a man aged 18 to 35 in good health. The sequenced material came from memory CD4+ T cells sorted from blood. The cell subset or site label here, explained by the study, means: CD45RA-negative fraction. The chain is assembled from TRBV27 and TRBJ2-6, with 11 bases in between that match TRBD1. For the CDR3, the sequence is CASSGQGAGGLSGANVLTF. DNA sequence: TGTGCCAGCAGCGGACAGGGGGCAGGTGGGCTCTCTGGGGCCAACGTCCTGACTTTC. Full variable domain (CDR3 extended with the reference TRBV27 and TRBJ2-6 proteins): EAQVTQNPRYLITVTGKKLTVTCSQNMNHEYMSWYRQDPGLGLRQIYYSMNVEVTDKGDVPEGYKVSRKEKRNFPLILESPSPNQTSLYFCASSGQGAGGLSGANVLTFGAGSRLTVL.